A selection of T cell receptor beta chains follows, all from one sample in a study of blood T cell repertoires in COVID-19. TCRdb keeps only in-frame clones here, not all; method: immunoSEQ multiplex PCR. The table records approximately 140,000 clones, approximately 88% of them present only once. Input material: peripheral blood. The receptors originated from a man in his 60s with active or convalescent COVID-19. The CDR3 runs from the conserved cysteine through the conserved F or W. A D gene is named only where the DNA matches it firmly. Part of the rows lack a size; the others show once, few, many or a class for expanded clones.

CDR3 DNA: TGTGCCACCAGCCGGAGAGAGACCCAGTACTTC
CDR3 protein: CATSRRETQYF
D gene: .
J gene: TRBJ2-5
V gene: TRBV15
clone size: .

CDR3 DNA: TGCGCCAGCAGTCACTGGACAGTCTCCTTCCTAGCCAAAAACATTCAGTACTTC
CDR3 protein: CASSHWTVSFLAKNIQYF
D gene: .
J gene: TRBJ2-4
V gene: TRBV23-1
clone size: .

CDR3 DNA: TGCAGTGCTAGTACGGCGGGTCGGGGTAATGAGCAGTTCTTC
CDR3 protein: CSASTAGRGNEQFF
D gene: .
J gene: TRBJ2-1
V gene: TRBV20-1
clone size: .

CDR3 DNA: TGTGCCAGCAGGGCAGAATCGGGTCGGGAGCAGTACTTC
CDR3 protein: CASRAESGREQYF
D gene: .
J gene: TRBJ2-7
V gene: TRBV28
clone size: once

CDR3 DNA: TGTGCCAGCAGCCCCGGTGAGGGTCAAGAGACCCAGTACTTC
CDR3 protein: CASSPGEGQETQYF
D gene: .
J gene: TRBJ2-5
V gene: TRBV9
clone size: .

CDR3 DNA: TGTGCCAGCAGGCTCAGCGTAAGTGAGCAGTTCTTC
CDR3 protein: CASRLSVSEQFF
D gene: .
J gene: TRBJ2-1
V gene: TRBV2
clone size: .

CDR3 DNA: TGCAGCGTTACGGGACTAGCAGCCACCGGGGAGCTGTTTTTT
CDR3 protein: CSVTGLAATGELFF
D gene: TRBD2
J gene: TRBJ2-2
V gene: TRBV29-1
clone size: .

CDR3 DNA: TGTGCCAGCAGCTCCGGACACTACACCGGGGAGCTGTTTTTT
CDR3 protein: CASSSGHYTGELFF
D gene: .
J gene: TRBJ2-2
V gene: TRBV3-1/TRBV3-2
clone size: .

CDR3 DNA: TGTGCCAGCAGTGAAGCGATTATTAGGGAGTATGGCTACACCTTC
CDR3 protein: CASSEAIIREYGYTF
D gene: .
J gene: TRBJ1-2
V gene: TRBV2
clone size: .

CDR3 DNA: TGTGCCAGTTGGGTAGGAGATCGCTCTGGAAACACCATATATTTT
CDR3 protein: CASWVGDRSGNTIYF
D gene: .
J gene: TRBJ1-3
V gene: TRBV19
clone size: .

CDR3 DNA: TGTGCCAGCAGCGCGTCAAGTGGGGCCGCCGACAATGAGCAGTTCTTC
CDR3 protein: CASSASSGAADNEQFF
D gene: .
J gene: TRBJ2-1
V gene: TRBV9
clone size: .

CDR3 DNA: TGTGCCACCAGTGATGCGGGACAGAAAGAGACCCAGTACTTC
CDR3 protein: CATSDAGQKETQYF
D gene: .
J gene: TRBJ2-5
V gene: TRBV24-1
clone size: .

CDR3 DNA: TGTGCCTGGAGTCTGGCTAGCCCGCTCTACGAGCAGTACTTC
CDR3 protein: CAWSLASPLYEQYF
D gene: .
J gene: TRBJ2-7
V gene: TRBV30
clone size: .

CDR3 DNA: TGCGCCAGCAGCGCTCGGACAGGGGGGACTGAAGCTTTCTTT
CDR3 protein: CASSARTGGTEAFF
D gene: TRBD1
J gene: TRBJ1-1
V gene: TRBV5-1
clone size: .

CDR3 DNA: TGTGCCAGCAGCTTAAGTTCAGCTGGAAACACCATATATTTT
CDR3 protein: CASSLSSAGNTIYF
D gene: .
J gene: TRBJ1-3
V gene: TRBV7-3
clone size: once

CDR3 DNA: TGTGCCAGCACGAGGGGGAGCGTTAATGAAAAACTGTTTTTT
CDR3 protein: CASTRGSVNEKLFF
D gene: .
J gene: TRBJ1-4
V gene: TRBV2
clone size: .

CDR3 DNA: TGCGCCAGCAGCCTCCGACAGGGGAACACCGGGGAGCTGTTTTTT
CDR3 protein: CASSLRQGNTGELFF
D gene: TRBD1
J gene: TRBJ2-2
V gene: TRBV5-1
clone size: .

CDR3 DNA: TGTGCCAGCAGTCCCAGCGGAAGCACAGATACGCAGTATTTT
CDR3 protein: CASSPSGSTDTQYF
D gene: .
J gene: TRBJ2-3
V gene: TRBV28
clone size: .

CDR3 DNA: TGCGCCAGCAGCTTGGCCAGTCCAGGGGGCCGGGAGACCCAGTACTTC
CDR3 protein: CASSLASPGGRETQYF
D gene: TRBD1
J gene: TRBJ2-5
V gene: TRBV5-1
clone size: .

CDR3 DNA: TGTGCCAGTAGTATCAGGGGCGTGAGTCAATACGAGCAGTACTTC
CDR3 protein: CASSIRGVSQYEQYF
D gene: .
J gene: TRBJ2-7
V gene: TRBV19
clone size: .

CDR3 DNA: TGTGCCAGCAGCTTAGCCGGGACAGGGCGTAGCAATCAGCCCCAGCATTTT
CDR3 protein: CASSLAGTGRSNQPQHF
D gene: TRBD1
J gene: TRBJ1-5
V gene: TRBV7-9
clone size: .

CDR3 DNA: TGTGCCAGCAGCTTAGCGGGAGGGGGGCAGTTCTTC
CDR3 protein: CASSLAGGGQFF
D gene: TRBD2
J gene: TRBJ2-1
V gene: TRBV14
clone size: .

CDR3 DNA: TGTGCCAGCAGCTTAGCGATGAACAGGGGGCGAGATGAGCAGTACTTC
CDR3 protein: CASSLAMNRGRDEQYF
D gene: TRBD1
J gene: TRBJ2-7
V gene: TRBV7-6
clone size: .

CDR3 DNA: TGTGCCAGCAGCCAAGGGAGTCAGCCCCAGCATTTT
CDR3 protein: CASSQGSQPQHF
D gene: .
J gene: TRBJ1-5
V gene: TRBV3-1/TRBV3-2
clone size: few

CDR3 DNA: TGTGCCAGCAGTGAGGTGACAGGTGAAGCTTTCTTT
CDR3 protein: CASSEVTGEAFF
D gene: .
J gene: TRBJ1-1
V gene: TRBV2
clone size: .

CDR3 DNA: TGTGCCAGCAGCCACCTACGAGGGAGGGCTGAGCAGTTCTTC
CDR3 protein: CASSHLRGRAEQFF
D gene: TRBD2
J gene: TRBJ2-1
V gene: TRBV3-1/TRBV3-2
clone size: .

CDR3 DNA: TGTGCCACCAGCCCTACAGGGTACGCTGGAAACACCATATATTTT
CDR3 protein: CATSPTGYAGNTIYF
D gene: .
J gene: TRBJ1-3
V gene: TRBV15
clone size: .

CDR3 DNA: TGTGCCAGCAGCTTAGGGGCCAAGGAGCAGTTCTTC
CDR3 protein: CASSLGAKEQFF
D gene: .
J gene: TRBJ2-1
V gene: TRBV7-9
clone size: .

CDR3 DNA: TGTGCCAGCCGAAGTTGGGACAGGGGGAACACTGAAGCTTTCTTT
CDR3 protein: CASRSWDRGNTEAFF
D gene: TRBD1
J gene: TRBJ1-1
V gene: TRBV14
clone size: .

CDR3 DNA: TGTGCCAGCAGTGGGAGGACTAGCGGGAGTCTGGAGACCCAGTACTTC
CDR3 protein: CASSGRTSGSLETQYF
D gene: TRBD2
J gene: TRBJ2-5
V gene: TRBV6-1
clone size: .

CDR3 DNA: TGCGCCAGCAGCTTGGGGACAGGGGATCAGCCCCAGCATTTT
CDR3 protein: CASSLGTGDQPQHF
D gene: TRBD1
J gene: TRBJ1-5
V gene: TRBV5-1
clone size: .

CDR3 DNA: TGTGCCAGCAGCGTGGGGCCGGTTGGCTCCTACGAGCAGTACTTC
CDR3 protein: CASSVGPVGSYEQYF
D gene: .
J gene: TRBJ2-7
V gene: TRBV9
clone size: .

CDR3 DNA: TGTGCCATCAGTGACTTCAATGAGCAGTTCTTC
CDR3 protein: CAISDFNEQFF
D gene: .
J gene: TRBJ2-1
V gene: TRBV10-3
clone size: .

CDR3 DNA: TGCGCCAGCAGGTCGGGACAGCTCCACAATGAGCAGTTCTTC
CDR3 protein: CASRSGQLHNEQFF
D gene: TRBD1
J gene: TRBJ2-1
V gene: TRBV5-1
clone size: .

CDR3 DNA: TGTGCCAGCAGCTTGGCCCGGGACACACTCCAAGAGACCCAGTACTTC
CDR3 protein: CASSLARDTLQETQYF
D gene: .
J gene: TRBJ2-5
V gene: TRBV7-8
clone size: .

CDR3 DNA: TGTGCCAGCAGCTTGAGACAGGGGGCGCTGAGGTTTGAAGCTTTCTTT
CDR3 protein: CASSLRQGALRFEAFF
D gene: TRBD1
J gene: TRBJ1-1
V gene: TRBV5-5
clone size: once

CDR3 DNA: TGTGCCAGCAGCCTGCACAGGCGCTCCTACAATGAGCAGTTCTTC
CDR3 protein: CASSLHRRSYNEQFF
D gene: .
J gene: TRBJ2-1
V gene: TRBV6-5
clone size: .

CDR3 DNA: TGTGCCACCCAACGATCTGAGGTCACTGAAGCTTTCTTT
CDR3 protein: CATQRSEVTEAFF
D gene: .
J gene: TRBJ1-1
V gene: TRBV19
clone size: few

CDR3 DNA: TGTGCCAGCAGTTCGTACCGGGACAGGGCCACAGATACGCAGTATTTT
CDR3 protein: CASSSYRDRATDTQYF
D gene: TRBD1
J gene: TRBJ2-3
V gene: TRBV6-5
clone size: .

CDR3 DNA: TGTGCCAGCAGCCAAGGGGGACAGGCGAGCTCCTACGAGCAGTACTTC
CDR3 protein: CASSQGGQASSYEQYF
D gene: TRBD1
J gene: TRBJ2-7
V gene: TRBV3-1/TRBV3-2
clone size: once

CDR3 DNA: TGTGCCAGCAGCCAAGATCCCCAGGGCACTGAAGCTTTCTTT
CDR3 protein: CASSQDPQGTEAFF
D gene: .
J gene: TRBJ1-1
V gene: TRBV4-2
clone size: .

CDR3 DNA: TGTGCCAGCAGCTCAAGACTAGCGGGGACCTACGAGCAGTACTTC
CDR3 protein: CASSSRLAGTYEQYF
D gene: TRBD2
J gene: TRBJ2-7
V gene: TRBV7-2
clone size: few

CDR3 DNA: TGTGCCAGCTCGCAGGGACAATCAGTAGACACCGGGGAGCTGTTTTTT
CDR3 protein: CASSQGQSVDTGELFF
D gene: .
J gene: TRBJ2-2
V gene: TRBV18
clone size: .

CDR3 DNA: TGCGCCAGCAGCCAAGCCCTCCAACAGGGGGCAAACTATGGCTACACCTTC
CDR3 protein: CASSQALQQGANYGYTF
D gene: TRBD1
J gene: TRBJ1-2
V gene: TRBV4-3
clone size: .